These 11 T cell receptor beta chains were all obtained from the same sample, sequenced in a study of graft-versus-host responses after intestinal transplantation. Measured with immunoSEQ multiplex PCR; TCRdb has only the in-frame clones, and not every one. The table records 65,000 to 90,000 clones, around 92% of them present only once. No antigen has been assigned to these receptors. The input for sequencing was unstimulated CD8+ T cells sorted from spleen or lymph node cells, taken before intestinal transplant. These receptors were collected from a human donor who received an intestinal transplant.

The rearrangement links TRBV5-6 to TRBJ1-1, with D unresolved. This CDR3 is built from 11 residues. Germline CDR1 SGHDT, CDR2 YYEEEE. Trimming removed 3 bases from V and 8 bases from J, with 8 bases in between. The CDR3 bases are TGTGCCAGCAGCTCCCTTCGGGAAGCTTTCTTT. Protein product: CASSSLREAFF.

The chain employs TRBV28 and TRBJ1-4; weak D call: TRBD1 (5 bases). Germline lookup yields CDR1 MDHEN and CDR2 SYDVKM. V was trimmed by 4 bases and J by 3 bases, leaving 21 bases between them. The CDR3 consists of 18 residues. CDR3 sequence: CASSSRGREGSPNEKLFF. The CDR3 nucleotides are TGTGCCAGCAGTTCCCGGGGGAGGGAGGGTTCACCTAATGAAAAACTGTTTTTT.

The table lists this clone with a count of one. The chain combines TRBV5-6 with TRBJ2-3; D may be TRBD2 (6 bases). V was cut by 0 bases and J by 4 bases, with 9 bases left in between. This CDR3 has 14 residues. From germline, CDR1 is SGHDT and CDR2 YYEEEE. CDR3 sequence (DNA): TGTGCCAGCAGCTTGGGGGGGGTGCCAGATACGCAGTATTTT. This encodes CASSLGGVPDTQYF.

The chain recombines TRBV29-1 with TRBJ2-7; D is unresolved. Germline V gives CDR1 SQVTM, CDR2 ANQGSEA. This CDR3 spans 12 amino acids. The V end lost 0 bases, the J end lost 3 bases, and 6 bases lay between the germline ends. The CDR3, as DNA: TGCAGCGTTGAAGACAGATACTACGAGCAGTACTTC. Amino acids: CSVEDRYYEQYF.

This clone turned up a few times. This sequence joins TRBV21-1 and TRBJ1-2; TRBD1 was called by the table and not checked on the DNA. TRBV21-1 is annotated as a pseudogene. The CDR3 runs 18 residues. CDR3 sequence: CASSKVKRGPSLPYGYTF. The CDR3 DNA follows: TGTGCCAGCAGCAAAGTCAAAAGGGGGCCCAGTTTACCCTACGGCTACACCTTC.

The rearrangement links TRBV6-1 to TRBJ1-1, with 7 bases that match TRBD1. Unmatched junction bases numbered 11, after V lost 3 bases and J lost 4 bases. The germline gives CDR1 MNHNS, CDR2 SASEGT. The CDR3 totals 16 residues. CDR3: CASSDWDSDPSTEAFF. The CDR3 nucleotides read TGTGCCAGCAGTGACTGGGACAGTGACCCCTCCACTGAAGCTTTCTTT.

V and J are TRBV5-1 and TRBJ2-2; 9 bases align to TRBD1. The ends lost 0 bases at V and 6 bases at J; junction bases unmatched: 6. In germline, CDR1 is SGHRS, CDR2 YFSETQ. This CDR3 has 16 residues. The CDR3 here is CASSLGTTGGPGELFF. Here the CDR3 DNA reads TGCGCCAGCAGCTTGGGGACCACAGGGGGCCCCGGGGAGCTGTTTTTT.

The V gene is TRBV10-3, the J gene TRBJ2-7, with 7 bases lining up with TRBD1. V dropped 6 bases and J dropped 0; count of bases not matched to a gene: 2. Per the germline V gene, CDR1 is ENHRY and CDR2 is SYGVKD. The CDR3 is 13 residues long. The CDR3 reads CAISKGASYEQYF. CDR3 DNA: TGTGCCATCAGCAAGGGGGCCTCCTACGAGCAGTACTTC.

CDR3 loop: CASSQGGTGGPDTQYF. The DNA for the CDR3 is TGTGCCAGCAGCCAAGGGGGGACAGGGGGGCCAGATACGCAGTATTTT. The rearrangement joins TRBV4-2 to TRBJ2-3; 11 bases align to TRBD1. The CDR3 runs 16 residues. V was pared by 1 base and J by 4 bases, with 4 bases of the junction left unmatched. In germline, CDR1 is LGHNA, CDR2 YNFKEQ.

This clone was detected only a few times. At the DNA level, this CDR3 is encoded by other sequences in the same sample as well. This sequence joins TRBV28 and TRBJ1-3; 8 bases match TRBD1. With V trimmed by 5 bases and J by 4 bases, 7 bases remained unmatched. This CDR3 spans 15 amino acids. In germline, CDR1 is MDHEN, CDR2 SYDVKM. In nucleotides, the CDR3 is TGTGCCAGCAGTCCGACAGGGGAGTCCGGAAACACCATATATTTT. It translates to CASSPTGESGNTIYF.

CDR3 residues: CASSQDTRAWGYTF. The CDR3 DNA reads TGTGCCAGCAGCCAAGATACTCGTGCTTGGGGCTACACCTTC. J is TRBJ1-2 and V is TRBV14; no clear D gene. Germline CDR1 SGHDN, CDR2 FVKESK. Deletions cut 0 bases from V and 8 bases from J, with 13 bases between. CDR3 length equals 14 residues.